Sequencing of this TCR beta chain was carried out in a study of a mutant IDH1 vaccine in newly diagnosed glioma. About the study: Prior therapy was radiotherapy, temozolomide, or both; most received both.

The sample's time point: week 47, end of study. Vaccination used 300 ug of mutant IDH1 20-mer peptide per dose, with topical imiquimod. Patients in the study were vaccinated eight times, receiving shots in weeks 1, 3, 5, 7, 11, 15, 19 and 23. Regarding this clone: The antigen remains unidentified.

This table comes from immunoSEQ multiplex PCR, and its TCRdb copy is limited to in-frame clones, with some not included. The profile covers approximately 52,000 clones, with approximately 80% appearing a single time and less than 5.5% taken by the ten largest. The sequences come from PBMCs, collected from a glioma patient whose treatment included an IDH1 peptide vaccine. The source is a woman in her thirties or forties with glioma. Some clones in this sample may be carry-over from other donors' samples.

The CDR3, as DNA: TGTGCCAGTAGTATGGCTGCGGGGGCAGGAGGTCAGCCCCAGCATTTT. Translating gives CASSMAAGAGGQPQHF. The J gene is TRBJ1-5, the V gene TRBV19, with D perhaps TRBD1 (6 bases). Trimming removed 3 bases from V and 6 bases from J, with 18 bases in between. The CDR3 loop spans 16 amino acids. Germline V gives CDR1 LNHDA, CDR2 SQIVND (reference sequence).